These T cell receptor beta chains were read from a single sample in a study of T cell repertoires in cytomegalovirus infection. From the reads, TCRdb called clonotypes with MiXCR, one entry per CDR3 protein. The sample lists some 150,000 distinct CDR3 sequences, 23% occurring once. Sequencing input: PBMCs. Receptors originate from a human donor in good health (CMV status not recorded). Some clones in this sample may be carry-over from other donors' samples. Each CDR3 is given with its conserved first and last residue. D genes are given only for firm matches. Clone size appears in some rows only: once, few, many, or a class for an expanded clone.

clone_size: many; d_call: NA; v_call: TRBV14; j_call: TRBJ2-7; cdr3_nt: TGTGCCAGCAGCCAAGATCTTTCGCCAGGGTATTCCTACGAGCAGTACTTC; cdr3_aa: CASSQDLSPGYSYEQYF
clone_size: few; d_call: TRBD2; v_call: TRBV20-1; j_call: TRBJ2-7; cdr3_nt: TGCAGTGCTTCCCCCGGGGGGGGGGCCTACGAGCAGTACTTC; cdr3_aa: CSASPGGGAYEQYF
clone_size: NA; d_call: NA; v_call: TRBV20-1; j_call: TRBJ1-5; cdr3_nt: TGCAGCGCCGTCTGGAGCAATCAGCCCCAGCATTTT; cdr3_aa: CSAVWSNQPQHF
clone_size: few; d_call: NA; v_call: TRBV27; j_call: TRBJ2-2; cdr3_nt: TGTGCCAGCAGGGGACTCGCGAACACCGGGGAGCTGTTTTTT; cdr3_aa: CASRGLANTGELFF
clone_size: few; d_call: TRBD1; v_call: TRBV20-1; j_call: TRBJ1-2; cdr3_nt: TGCAGTGCTAGAGGCCGGACAGGGGGGGCCTATGGCTACACCTTC; cdr3_aa: CSARGRTGGAYGYTF
clone_size: NA; d_call: NA; v_call: TRBV20-1; j_call: TRBJ1-1; cdr3_nt: TGCAGTGCCCCCGCGCAGCTGAACACTGAAGCTTTCTTT; cdr3_aa: CSAPAQLNTEAFF
clone_size: NA; d_call: NA; v_call: TRBV19; j_call: TRBJ1-1; cdr3_nt: TGTGCCAGTAGGCTGGGGTCGGGGGACACTGAAGCTTTCTTT; cdr3_aa: CASRLGSGDTEAFF
clone_size: many; d_call: TRBD2; v_call: TRBV7-8; j_call: TRBJ2-2; cdr3_nt: TGTGCCAGCAGCTCCCTAGCGGGGGCCACCACCGGGGAGCTGTTTTTT; cdr3_aa: CASSSLAGATTGELFF
clone_size: many; d_call: NA; v_call: TRBV7-2; j_call: TRBJ2-1; cdr3_nt: TGTGCCAGCAGCTTAGACAGGATGGAGGAGCAGTTCTTC; cdr3_aa: CASSLDRMEEQFF
clone_size: NA; d_call: NA; v_call: TRBV5-8; j_call: TRBJ1-1; cdr3_nt: TGTGCCAGCAGCTTAATCTACACTGAAGCTTTCTTT; cdr3_aa: CASSLIYTEAFF
clone_size: few; d_call: NA; v_call: TRBV5-1; j_call: TRBJ1-4; cdr3_nt: TGCGCCAGCAGCCGAGACCTGGGAACTAATGAAAAACTGTTTTTT; cdr3_aa: CASSRDLGTNEKLFF
clone_size: NA; d_call: NA; v_call: TRBV15; j_call: TRBJ2-5; cdr3_nt: TGTGCCACCAGCGGCCGGACCCAGTACTTC; cdr3_aa: CATSGRTQYF
clone_size: NA; d_call: NA; v_call: TRBV29-1; j_call: TRBJ1-1; cdr3_nt: TGCAGCTTTCGGAGGGGGGCTGAAGCTTTCTTT; cdr3_aa: CSFRRGAEAFF
clone_size: many; d_call: NA; v_call: TRBV7-2; j_call: TRBJ1-1; cdr3_nt: TGTGCCAGCAGCTTAGCGCACAGCACTGAAGCTTTCTTT; cdr3_aa: CASSLAHSTEAFF
clone_size: NA; d_call: NA; v_call: TRBV20-1; j_call: TRBJ2-7; cdr3_nt: TGCAGTGCTAGCGGAGCCTCCCTGGCAGGAACCTACGAGCAGTACTTC; cdr3_aa: CSASGASLAGTYEQYF
clone_size: NA; d_call: TRBD1; v_call: TRBV19; j_call: TRBJ2-1; cdr3_nt: TGTGCCAGTAGTATCGTTGGACAGGGGTGTGACAATGAGCAGTTCTTC; cdr3_aa: CASSIVGQGCDNEQFF
clone_size: NA; d_call: NA; v_call: TRBV3-1; j_call: TRBJ2-4; cdr3_nt: TGTGCCAGCGGTTTAGGGCTAGCCAAAAACATTCAGTACTTC; cdr3_aa: CASGLGLAKNIQYF
clone_size: NA; d_call: NA; v_call: TRBV5-4; j_call: TRBJ2-2; cdr3_nt: TGTGCCAGCAGCGACCGGACGCGTAACACCGGGGAGCTGTTTTTT; cdr3_aa: CASSDRTRNTGELFF
clone_size: NA; d_call: NA; v_call: TRBV20-1; j_call: TRBJ1-1; cdr3_nt: TGCAGTGCTAGCGGGGACGGTACTGAAGCTTTCTTT; cdr3_aa: CSASGDGTEAFF
clone_size: few; d_call: TRBD1; v_call: TRBV29-1; j_call: TRBJ1-2; cdr3_nt: TGCAGCGCCGGGGACAGGGTGTATGGCTACACCTTC; cdr3_aa: CSAGDRVYGYTF
clone_size: few; d_call: TRBD2; v_call: TRBV27; j_call: TRBJ2-3; cdr3_nt: TGTGCCAGCATCCCTGCGGTAGCGGGGGCCCCTAGCACAGATACGCAGTATTTT; cdr3_aa: CASIPAVAGAPSTDTQYF
clone_size: many; d_call: NA; v_call: TRBV11-2; j_call: TRBJ2-3; cdr3_nt: TGTGCCAGCAGCAGAACTACGCAGTATTTT; cdr3_aa: CASSRTTQYF
clone_size: few; d_call: NA; v_call: TRBV28; j_call: TRBJ2-3; cdr3_nt: TGTGCCAGCAGTTTACCCCGGGAGAGAGGAGATACGCAGTATTTT; cdr3_aa: CASSLPRERGDTQYF
clone_size: few; d_call: NA; v_call: TRBV20-1; j_call: TRBJ1-2; cdr3_nt: TGCAGTGCTAGAGTCCGCGAGAACTATGGCTACACCTTC; cdr3_aa: CSARVRENYGYTF
clone_size: few; d_call: TRBD1; v_call: TRBV5-5; j_call: TRBJ1-5; cdr3_nt: TGTGCCAGCAGCACACAGGGGGGTGTGAATCAGCCCCAGCATTTT; cdr3_aa: CASSTQGGVNQPQHF
clone_size: many; d_call: TRBD2; v_call: TRBV7-6; j_call: TRBJ2-2; cdr3_nt: TGTGCCAGCAGCAGTAGCGGGGGCAGCGGGGAGCTGTTTTTT; cdr3_aa: CASSSSGGSGELFF
clone_size: few; d_call: TRBD2; v_call: TRBV10-2; j_call: TRBJ2-1; cdr3_nt: TGCGCCAGCAGGCCGGGACTAGCGGGAGGGGTCGATGAGCAGTTCTTC; cdr3_aa: CASRPGLAGGVDEQFF
clone_size: NA; d_call: NA; v_call: TRBV5-1; j_call: TRBJ2-4; cdr3_nt: TGCGCCAGCAGCTTGGAAAACATTCAGTACTTC; cdr3_aa: CASSLENIQYF
clone_size: NA; d_call: NA; v_call: TRBV11-3; j_call: TRBJ2-2; cdr3_nt: TGTGCCAGCAGCACCCATAGATACACCGGGGAGCTGTTTTTT; cdr3_aa: CASSTHRYTGELFF
clone_size: many; d_call: NA; v_call: TRBV7-8; j_call: TRBJ2-5; cdr3_nt: TGTGCCAGCAGCTTAAGAACGTCCCGGACCCAGTACTTC; cdr3_aa: CASSLRTSRTQYF
clone_size: few; d_call: TRBD2; v_call: TRBV19; j_call: TRBJ2-7; cdr3_nt: TGTGCCAGTAGTGTCGCTAGCGGGGGGTACGAGCAGTACTTC; cdr3_aa: CASSVASGGYEQYF
clone_size: NA; d_call: NA; v_call: TRBV7-1; j_call: TRBJ2-1; cdr3_nt: TGTGCCAGCAGCCCAAGGGTGGAGGGAGCATCGGGTGAGCAGTTCTTC; cdr3_aa: CASSPRVEGASGEQFF
clone_size: NA; d_call: NA; v_call: TRBV19; j_call: TRBJ2-1; cdr3_nt: TGTGCCAGTAGTGACCTGGTTAGCGGAGCCTACAATGAGCAGTTCTTC; cdr3_aa: CASSDLVSGAYNEQFF
clone_size: NA; d_call: NA; v_call: TRBV9; j_call: TRBJ2-7; cdr3_nt: TGTGCCAGCAGCGTAGAACCAGGGACTTCCTACGAGCAGTACTTC; cdr3_aa: CASSVEPGTSYEQYF
clone_size: few; d_call: TRBD2; v_call: TRBV19; j_call: TRBJ2-5; cdr3_nt: TGTGCCAGTAGCCCCTCGGGACTAGCGGGAGAGACCCAGTACTTC; cdr3_aa: CASSPSGLAGETQYF
clone_size: NA; d_call: NA; v_call: TRBV25-1; j_call: TRBJ1-5; cdr3_nt: TGTGCCAGCAGTGAAGGGGGGGCCCATCAGCCCCAGCATTTT; cdr3_aa: CASSEGGAHQPQHF
clone_size: once; d_call: NA; v_call: TRBV7-9; j_call: TRBJ2-7; cdr3_nt: TGTGCCAGCAGCTTAGCGACAGGTAGCTCCTACGAGCAGTACTTC; cdr3_aa: CASSLATGSSYEQYF